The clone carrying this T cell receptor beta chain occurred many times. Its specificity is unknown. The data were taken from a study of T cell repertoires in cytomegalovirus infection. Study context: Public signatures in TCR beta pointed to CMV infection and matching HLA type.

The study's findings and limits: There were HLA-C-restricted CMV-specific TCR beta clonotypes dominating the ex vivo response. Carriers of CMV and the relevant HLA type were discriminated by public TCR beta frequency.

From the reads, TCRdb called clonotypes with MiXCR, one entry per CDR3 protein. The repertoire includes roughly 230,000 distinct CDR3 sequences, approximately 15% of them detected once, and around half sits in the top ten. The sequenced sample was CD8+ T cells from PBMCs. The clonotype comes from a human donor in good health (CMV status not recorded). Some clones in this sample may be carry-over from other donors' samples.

CDR3 loop: CASTGGRYNEQFF. In nucleotides, the CDR3 is TGTGCCAGCACTGGCGGGCGGTACAATGAGCAGTTCTTC. The V and J genes are TRBV12-3 or TRBV12-4 and TRBJ2-1, with D possibly matching TRBD2 (5 bases). The CDR3 totals 13 residues. Trimming shortened V by 7 bases and J by 4 bases, and 11 bases separated the two germline ends.